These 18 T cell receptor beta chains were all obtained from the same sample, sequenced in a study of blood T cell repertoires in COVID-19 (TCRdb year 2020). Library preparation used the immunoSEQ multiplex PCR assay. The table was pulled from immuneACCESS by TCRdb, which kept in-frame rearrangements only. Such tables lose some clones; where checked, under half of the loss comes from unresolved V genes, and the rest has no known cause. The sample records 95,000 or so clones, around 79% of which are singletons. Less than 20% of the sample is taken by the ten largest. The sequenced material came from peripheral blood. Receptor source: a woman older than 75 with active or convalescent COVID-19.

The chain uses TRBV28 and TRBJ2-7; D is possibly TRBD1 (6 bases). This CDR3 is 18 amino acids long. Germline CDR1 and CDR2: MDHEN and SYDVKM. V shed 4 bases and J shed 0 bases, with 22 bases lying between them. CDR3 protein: CASSYWGRVLRGSYEQYF. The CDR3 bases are TGTGCCAGCAGTTACTGGGGGCGGGTGCTCCGGGGCTCCTACGAGCAGTACTTC.

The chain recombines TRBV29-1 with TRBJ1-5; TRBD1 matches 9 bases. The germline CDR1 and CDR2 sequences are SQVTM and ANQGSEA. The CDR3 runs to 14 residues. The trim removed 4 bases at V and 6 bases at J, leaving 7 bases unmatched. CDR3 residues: CSVGERQGVQPQHF. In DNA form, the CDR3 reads TGCAGCGTTGGAGAAAGACAGGGGGTTCAGCCCCAGCATTTT.

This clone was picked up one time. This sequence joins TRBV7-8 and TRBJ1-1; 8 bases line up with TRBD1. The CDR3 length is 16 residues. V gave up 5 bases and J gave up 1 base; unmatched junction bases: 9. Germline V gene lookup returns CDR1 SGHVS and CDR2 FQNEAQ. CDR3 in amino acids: CASSPFRGPGNTEAFF. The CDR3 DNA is TGTGCCAGCAGCCCCTTCAGGGGGCCGGGGAACACTGAAGCTTTCTTT.

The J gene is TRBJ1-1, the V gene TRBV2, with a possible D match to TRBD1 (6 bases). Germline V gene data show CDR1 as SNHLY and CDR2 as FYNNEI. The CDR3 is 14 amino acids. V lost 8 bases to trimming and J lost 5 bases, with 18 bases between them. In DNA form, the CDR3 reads TGTGCCAGCCCCAGAGGGGGGGTATCGACTGAAGCTTTCTTT. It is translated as CASPRGGVSTEAFF.

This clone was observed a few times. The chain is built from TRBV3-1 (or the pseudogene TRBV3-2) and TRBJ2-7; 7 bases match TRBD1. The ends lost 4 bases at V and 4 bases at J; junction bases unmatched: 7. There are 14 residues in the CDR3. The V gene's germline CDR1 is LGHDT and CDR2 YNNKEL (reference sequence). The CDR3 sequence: CASSLQQGWYEQYF. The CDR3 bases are TGTGCCAGCAGCCTCCAACAGGGGTGGTACGAGCAGTACTTC.

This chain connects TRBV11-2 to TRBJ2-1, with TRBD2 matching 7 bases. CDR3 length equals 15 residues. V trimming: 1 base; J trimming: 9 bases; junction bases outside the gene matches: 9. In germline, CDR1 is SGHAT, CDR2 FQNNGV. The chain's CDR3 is CASSLGGGSSGEQFF. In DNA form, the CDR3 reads TGTGCCAGCAGCTTAGGTGGCGGGAGTTCTGGTGAGCAGTTCTTC.

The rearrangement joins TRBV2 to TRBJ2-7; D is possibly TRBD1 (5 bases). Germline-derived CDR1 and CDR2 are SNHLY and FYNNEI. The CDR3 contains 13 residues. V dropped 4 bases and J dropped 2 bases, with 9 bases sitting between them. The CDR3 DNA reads TGTGCCAGCAGTGCGACAGTTGCCTACGAGCAGTACTTC. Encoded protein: CASSATVAYEQYF. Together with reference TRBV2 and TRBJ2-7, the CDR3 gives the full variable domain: EPEVTQTPSHQVTQMGQEVILRCVPISNHLYFYWYRQILGQKVEFLVSFYNNEISEKSEIFDDQFSVERPDGSNFTLKIRSTKLEDSAMYFCASSATVAYEQYFGPGTRLTVT.

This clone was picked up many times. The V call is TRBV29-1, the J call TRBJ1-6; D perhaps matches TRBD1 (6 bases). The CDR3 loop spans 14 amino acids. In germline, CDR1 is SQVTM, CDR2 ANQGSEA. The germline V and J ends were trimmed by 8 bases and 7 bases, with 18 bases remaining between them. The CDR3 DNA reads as TGCAGCCCCCTCCAGACAGGAGCCAATTCACCCCTCCACTTT. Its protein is CSPLQTGANSPLHF.

CDR3 nucleotides: TGTGCCAGCAGCATTAGACAGAGACAGAACACTGAAGCTTTCTTT. Protein sequence: CASSIRQRQNTEAFF. This chain uses TRBV5-6 with TRBJ1-1; possibly TRBD1 for D (5 bases). The CDR3 extends over 15 amino acids. Trimming shortened V by 4 bases and J by 1 base, and 14 bases separated the two germline ends. CDR1 is SGHDT and CDR2 is YYEEEE in the germline V gene.

CDR3 in DNA: TGTGCCAGCAGCCCTATGGTGAACACTGAAGCTTTCTTT. Its translation is CASSPMVNTEAFF. The V and J genes are TRBV5-4 and TRBJ1-1; D unresolved. Trimming left V 4 bases short and J 0 bases short, with 7 bases between. The length of the CDR3 is 13 residues. Germline CDR1 is SGHNT and CDR2 is YYREEE (reference sequence).

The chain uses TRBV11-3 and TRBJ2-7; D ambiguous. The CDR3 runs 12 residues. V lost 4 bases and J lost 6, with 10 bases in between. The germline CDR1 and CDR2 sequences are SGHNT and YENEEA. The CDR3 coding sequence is TGTGCCAGCAGCTCAGACTCTTCCGAGCAGTACTTC. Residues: CASSSDSSEQYF.

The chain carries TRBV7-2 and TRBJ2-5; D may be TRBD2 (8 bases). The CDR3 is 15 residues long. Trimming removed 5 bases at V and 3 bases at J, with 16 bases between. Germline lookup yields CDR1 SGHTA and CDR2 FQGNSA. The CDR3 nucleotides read TGTGCCAGCAGCCCAGGGGGGCGGGAGGAAGAGACCCAGTACTTC. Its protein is CASSPGGREEETQYF.

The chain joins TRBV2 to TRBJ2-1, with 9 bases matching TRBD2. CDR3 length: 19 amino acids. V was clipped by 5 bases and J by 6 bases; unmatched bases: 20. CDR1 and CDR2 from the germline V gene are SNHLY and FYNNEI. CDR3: CASSSLGLAGDTGGNEQFF. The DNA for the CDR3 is TGTGCCAGCAGTTCGCTGGGGTTAGCGGGAGACACCGGGGGCAATGAGCAGTTCTTC.

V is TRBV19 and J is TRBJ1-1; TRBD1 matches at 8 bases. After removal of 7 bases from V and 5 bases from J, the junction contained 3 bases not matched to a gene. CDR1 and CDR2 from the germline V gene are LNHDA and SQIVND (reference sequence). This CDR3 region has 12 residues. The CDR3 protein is CASTNRGTEAFF. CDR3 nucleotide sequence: TGTGCCAGTACTAACAGGGGGACTGAAGCTTTCTTT.

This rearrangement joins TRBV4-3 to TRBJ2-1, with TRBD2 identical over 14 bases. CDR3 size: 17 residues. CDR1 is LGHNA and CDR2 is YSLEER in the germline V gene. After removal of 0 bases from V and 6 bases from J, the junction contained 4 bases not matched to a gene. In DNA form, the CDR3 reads TGCGCCAGCAGCCAAGATACCGGGACTAGCGGGAGCAATGAGCAGTTCTTC. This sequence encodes CASSQDTGTSGSNEQFF.

CDR3 sequence (DNA): TGTGCCAGCAGTTTTCTCGGGGACATTCAGTACTTC. As protein: CASSFLGDIQYF. The rearrangement links TRBV12-3 or TRBV12-4 to TRBJ2-4, with TRBD2 as a possible D gene (5 bases). The CDR3 loop spans 12 amino acids. V lost 3 bases, J lost 8 bases, and 8 bases lay in between.

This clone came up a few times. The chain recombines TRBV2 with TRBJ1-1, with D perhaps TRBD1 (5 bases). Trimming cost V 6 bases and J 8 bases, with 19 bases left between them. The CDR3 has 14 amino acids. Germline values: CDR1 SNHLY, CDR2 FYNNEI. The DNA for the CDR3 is TGTGCCAGCAGGGGACTGGACATTATGGGAGAAGCTTTCTTT. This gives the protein CASRGLDIMGEAFF.

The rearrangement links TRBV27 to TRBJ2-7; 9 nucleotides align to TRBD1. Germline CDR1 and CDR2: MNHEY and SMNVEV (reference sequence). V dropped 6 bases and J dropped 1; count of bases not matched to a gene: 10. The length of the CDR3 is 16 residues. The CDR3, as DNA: TGTGCCAGCAGCAGACAGGGGGGCGGCCTATCCTACGAGCAGTACTTC. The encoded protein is CASSRQGGGLSYEQYF.